The 16 T cell receptor beta chains listed next were all sequenced from one sample in a study of response to subunit inactivated influenza vaccine. TCRdb independently ran MiXCR on the RT-PCR reads; one entry per CDR3 protein. The table includes about 650,000 distinct CDR3 sequences, 12% to 15% detected once. The sequences come from PBMCs from blood, collected 14 to 15 days before vaccination. These receptors were taken from a man aged 45-65 years who received an inactivated influenza vaccine.

This clonotype was recorded at least ten times. The chain recombines TRBV20-1 with TRBJ1-5; TRBD1 matches 8 bases. Looked up from germline, CDR1 is DFQATT and CDR2 is SNEGSKA (reference sequence). The CDR3 has 17 amino acids. Germline trimming cut 0 bases from V and 5 bases from J; bases unmatched to any gene: 12. The CDR3: CSARDGGQGRLDQPQHF. The CDR3 coding sequence is TGCAGTGCTAGAGATGGAGGACAGGGACGTTTGGATCAGCCCCAGCATTTT.

The rearrangement joins TRBV2 to TRBJ2-3; TRBD2 matches at 7 bases. The germline CDR1 and CDR2 sequences are SNHLY and FYNNEI. The CDR3 consists of 13 residues. V gave up 5 bases and J gave up 6 bases; unmatched junction bases: 5. The CDR3 nucleotides are TGTGCCAGCAGTACGGGAGGCCGGGATACGCAGTATTTT. Its protein is CASSTGGRDTQYF.

This clonotype was detected ten times or more. V and J are TRBV5-5 and TRBJ1-5; D is ambiguous. V gave up 4 bases and J gave up 0 bases, with 14 bases separating them. The CDR3 loop spans 16 amino acids. The germline gives CDR1 SGHKS, CDR2 YYEKEE (reference sequence). CDR3 sequence: CASSPLGGDSNQPQHF. The CDR3 bases are TGTGCCAGCAGCCCGTTAGGTGGTGATAGCAATCAGCCCCAGCATTTT.

At least ten counts were recorded for this clonotype. V gene TRBV7-2 combines with J gene TRBJ2-4; maybe TRBD1 (7 bases). The CDR3 runs to 14 residues. V was pared by 5 bases and J by 8 bases, with 16 bases between. CDR1 and CDR2 (germline): SGHTA, FQGNSA. CDR3 coding DNA: TGTGCCAGCAGCCAGACAGGGAGGAAGTACATTCAGTACTTC. This codes for CASSQTGRKYIQYF. Together with reference TRBV7-2 and TRBJ2-4, the CDR3 gives the full variable domain: GAGVSQSPSNKVTEKGKDVELRCDPISGHTALYWYRQSLGQGLEFLIYFQGNSAPDKSGLPSDRFSAERTGGSVSTLTIQRTQQEDSAVYLCASSQTGRKYIQYFGAGTRLSVL.

This clonotype was observed a few times. The V and J genes are TRBV7-2 and TRBJ2-5; 11 bases map to TRBD2. The CDR3 length is 15 residues. V trimming: 6 bases; J trimming: 4 bases; junction bases outside the gene matches: 7. CDR1 and CDR2 from the germline V gene are SGHTA and FQGNSA. Here the CDR3 reads CASRTSGSFIETQYF. In nucleotides, the CDR3 is TGTGCCAGCAGAACTAGCGGGAGCTTTATAGAGACCCAGTACTTC.

The CDR3 DNA reads TGTGCCAGCAGTTTGGGACCGAGCACCGGGGAGCTGTTTTTT. The encoded protein is CASSLGPSTGELFF. The V gene is TRBV27, the J gene TRBJ2-2; D tentatively reads TRBD1 or TRBD2 (5 bases each). The germline V and J ends were trimmed by 3 bases and 4 bases, with 9 bases remaining between them. This CDR3 has 14 amino acids. Looked up from germline, CDR1 is MNHEY and CDR2 is SMNVEV (reference sequence).

This clonotype occurred a few times. The J gene is TRBJ1-2, the V gene TRBV10-3; 10 nucleotides match TRBD1. This CDR3 has 15 amino acids. The V gene end was trimmed by 3 bases and the J gene end by 2 bases; junction bases not matched to a gene: 3. The V gene's germline CDR1 is ENHRY and CDR2 SYGVKD. The CDR3 spells CAISEGQGVNYGYTF. Written as DNA, the CDR3 is TGTGCCATCAGTGAAGGACAGGGGGTGAACTATGGCTACACCTTC.

This clonotype has more than one count but fewer than ten. The chain is built from TRBV7-2 and TRBJ1-2; D possibly corresponds to TRBD1 (5 bases). Germline lookup yields CDR1 SGHTA and CDR2 FQGNSA. V lost 5 bases and J 7 bases, leaving 20 bases between the germline ends. The CDR3 totals 15 residues. The CDR3 DNA reads TGTGCCAGCAGCCCAAGGAAGGGGCCTTTGGGTGGCTACACCTTC. It yields the protein CASSPRKGPLGGYTF.

In this sample, this clonotype turned up a few times. This chain links TRBV3-1 with TRBJ2-1, with no clear D. Trimming left V 2 bases short and J 2 bases short, with 4 bases between. The CDR3 is 13 amino acids. The germline CDR1 and CDR2 sequences are LGHDT and YNNKEL (reference sequence). In DNA form, the CDR3 reads TGTGCCAGCAGCCAACTAGCCTACAATGAGCAGTTCTTC. Translating it yields CASSQLAYNEQFF.

This clonotype has more than one count but fewer than ten. The chain couples TRBV29-1 to TRBJ2-7; D unclear. The CDR3 loop spans 13 amino acids. Trimming left V 7 bases short and J 4 bases short, with 17 bases between. Germline V lookup: CDR1 SQVTM, CDR2 ANQGSEA. In nucleotides, the CDR3 is TGCAGCGCCACGGCGGCAGAACGTTACGAGCAGTACTTC. Translated, it gives CSATAAERYEQYF.

The chain carries TRBV6-5 and TRBJ2-6, with D unresolved. Germline loops: CDR1 MNHEY, CDR2 SVGAGI. Trimming cost V 6 bases and J 2 bases, with 11 bases left between them. CDR3 length: 15 residues. CDR3: CASRPNGPGANVLTF. Written as DNA, the CDR3 is TGTGCCAGCAGACCGAACGGGCCTGGGGCCAACGTCCTGACTTTC.

This clonotype occurred a few times. This chain connects TRBV7-9 to TRBJ2-4; D perhaps matches TRBD2 (7 bases). The ends were cut back, 5 bases at V and 1 base at J, with 18 bases in the middle. From germline, CDR1 is SEHNR and CDR2 FQNEAQ (reference sequence). The CDR3 contains 17 residues. CDR3 loop: CASSEGGGEYAKNIQYF. In DNA, the CDR3 is TGTGCCAGCAGCGAAGGGGGGGGAGAGTATGCCAAAAACATTCAGTACTTC.

The J gene is TRBJ2-7, the V gene TRBV4-3; perhaps TRBD1 as D (5 bases). Trimming took 0 bases from V and 4 from J, leaving 13 bases between them. Germline V gene sequence: CDR1 LGHNA, CDR2 YSLEER. This CDR3 has 15 residues. The CDR3 reads CASSQDQQGWYEQYF. The CDR3, as DNA: TGCGCCAGCAGCCAAGATCAGCAGGGTTGGTACGAGCAGTACTTC.

V is TRBV10-3 and J is TRBJ2-1, with TRBD2 matching 9 bases. Germline CDR1 is ENHRY and CDR2 is SYGVKD. This CDR3 spans 15 amino acids. The V and J ends lost 4 bases and 1 base, in that order; junction bases with no gene match: 2. This CDR3 is CAISVSGGSYNEQFF. In DNA, the CDR3 is TGTGCCATCAGTGTGAGCGGGGGGTCCTACAATGAGCAGTTCTTC.

This clonotype showed up just a few times. The chain employs TRBV7-2 and TRBJ2-7; possibly TRBD2 for D (5 bases). Trimming took off 5 bases at V and 3 bases at J, with 14 bases between the two ends. The germline gives CDR1 SGHTA, CDR2 FQGNSA. The CDR3 loop spans 14 amino acids. DNA of the CDR3: TGTGCCAGCAGCCAGAGGGCCGGGAACTACGAGCAGTACTTC. Amino acid sequence: CASSQRAGNYEQYF.

The chain joins TRBV5-1 to TRBJ1-2; possibly TRBD1 for D (6 bases). This CDR3 comprises 12 residues. Trimming shortened V by 4 bases and J by 7 bases, and 11 bases separated the two germline ends. CDR1 and CDR2 from the germline V gene are SGHRS and YFSETQ. Here the CDR3 reads CASSPGGLGYTF. In DNA form, the CDR3 reads TGCGCCAGCAGCCCTGGGGGGCTTGGCTACACCTTC.